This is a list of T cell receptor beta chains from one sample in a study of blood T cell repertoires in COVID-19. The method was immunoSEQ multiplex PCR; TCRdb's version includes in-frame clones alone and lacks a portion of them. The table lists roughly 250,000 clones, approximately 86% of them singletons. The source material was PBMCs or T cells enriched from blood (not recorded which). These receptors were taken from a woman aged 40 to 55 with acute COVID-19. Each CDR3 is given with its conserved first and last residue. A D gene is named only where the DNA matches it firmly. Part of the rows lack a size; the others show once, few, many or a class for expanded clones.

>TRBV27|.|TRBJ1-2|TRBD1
CASRDRVSGGYTF
TGTGCCAGCAGGGACAGGGTGTCAGGCGGCTACACCTTC
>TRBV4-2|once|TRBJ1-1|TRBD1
CASSLQAGTGANTEAFF
TGTGCCAGCAGCCTACAAGCCGGGACAGGGGCTAACACTGAAGCTTTCTTT
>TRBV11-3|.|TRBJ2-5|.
CASSLFDLGGPQYF
TGTGCCAGCAGCTTGTTTGACTTGGGGGGTCCCCAGTACTTC
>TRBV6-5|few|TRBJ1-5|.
CASRRVSNQPQHF
TGTGCCAGCAGGCGGGTAAGCAATCAGCCCCAGCATTTT
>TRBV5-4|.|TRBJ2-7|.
CASSLGQVSTYEQYF
TGTGCCAGCAGCTTGGGACAGGTTTCTACCTACGAGCAGTACTTC
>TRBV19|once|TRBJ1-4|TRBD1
CASSQTGGVFATNEKLFF
TGTGCCAGTAGTCAGACAGGGGGCGTTTTTGCAACTAATGAAAAACTGTTTTTT
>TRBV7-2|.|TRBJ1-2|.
CASGRAIGGYTF
TGTGCCAGCGGCAGGGCGATCGGTGGCTACACCTTC
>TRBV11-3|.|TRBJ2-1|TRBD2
CASSPQERELYNEQFF
TGTGCCAGCAGCCCCCAGGAGCGGGAGCTTTACAATGAGCAGTTCTTC
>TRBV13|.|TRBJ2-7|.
CASSLSGAYEQYF
TGTGCCAGCAGCTTATCCGGAGCCTACGAGCAGTACTTC
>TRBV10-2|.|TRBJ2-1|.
CASSDRASPYNEQFF
TGCGCCAGCAGTGATCGAGCGAGCCCCTACAATGAGCAGTTCTTC
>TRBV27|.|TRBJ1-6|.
CASSRGNSPLHF
TGTGCCAGCAGTAGGGGGAATTCACCCCTCCACTTT
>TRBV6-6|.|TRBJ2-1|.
CASSDVKLPYNEQFF
TGTGCCAGCTCCGACGTGAAACTACCCTACAATGAGCAGTTCTTC
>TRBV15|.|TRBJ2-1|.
CATSRGRHPTSYNEQFF
TGTGCCACCAGCAGAGGAAGACACCCTACATCCTACAATGAGCAGTTCTTC
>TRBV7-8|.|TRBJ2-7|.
CASSLSRDYEQYF
TGTGCCAGCAGCTTATCCAGGGACTACGAGCAGTACTTC
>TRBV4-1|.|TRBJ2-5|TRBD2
CASSQDRTSGETQYF
TGCGCCAGCAGCCAAGATAGGACTAGCGGAGAGACCCAGTACTTC
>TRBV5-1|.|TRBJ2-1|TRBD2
CASSLVGTSGWDEQFF
TGCGCCAGCAGCTTGGTGGGGACTAGCGGGTGGGATGAGCAGTTCTTC
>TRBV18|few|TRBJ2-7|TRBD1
CASSLDRDYEQYF
TGTGCCAGCTCCCTAGACAGGGACTACGAGCAGTACTTC
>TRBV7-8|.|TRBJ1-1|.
CASSARRNTEAFF
TGTGCCAGCAGCGCGCGGAGGAACACTGAAGCTTTCTTT
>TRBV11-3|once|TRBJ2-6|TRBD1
CASSLAGTELSGANVLTF
TGTGCCAGCAGCTTAGCCGGGACAGAGCTCTCTGGGGCCAACGTCCTGACTTTC
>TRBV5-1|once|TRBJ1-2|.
CASSLPTDSHYGYTF
TGCGCCAGCAGCTTGCCCACCGACAGTCACTATGGCTACACCTTC
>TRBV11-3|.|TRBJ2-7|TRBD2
CASSETSGRAYEQYF
TGTGCCAGCAGCGAGACTAGCGGGAGAGCCTACGAGCAGTACTTC
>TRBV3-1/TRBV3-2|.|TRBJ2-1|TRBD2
CASSQDMAGGRDEQFF
TGTGCCAGCAGCCAAGATATGGCGGGAGGGCGGGATGAGCAGTTCTTC
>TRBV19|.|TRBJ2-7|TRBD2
CASSASGRYEQYF
TGTGCCAGTAGTGCTAGCGGGAGGTACGAGCAGTACTTC
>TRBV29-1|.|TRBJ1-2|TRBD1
CSVEDFGQGPYGYTF
TGCAGCGTTGAAGATTTCGGACAGGGGCCCTATGGCTACACCTTC
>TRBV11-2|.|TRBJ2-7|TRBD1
CASSPPDRAYEQYF
TGTGCCAGCAGCCCACCGGACAGGGCCTACGAGCAGTACTTC
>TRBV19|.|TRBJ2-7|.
CASRITGTYEQYF
TGTGCCAGTAGGATCACAGGGACCTACGAGCAGTACTTC
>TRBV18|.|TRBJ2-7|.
CASSPSNSYEQYF
TGTGCCAGCTCACCGTCCAACTCCTACGAGCAGTACTTC
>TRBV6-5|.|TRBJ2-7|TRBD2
CASSSGLAGTYEQYF
TGTGCCAGCAGTTCCGGACTAGCGGGGACCTACGAGCAGTACTTC
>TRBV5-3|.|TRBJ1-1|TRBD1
CARSKNRGLDTEAFF
TGTGCCAGAAGTAAAAACAGGGGGCTGGACACTGAAGCTTTCTTT
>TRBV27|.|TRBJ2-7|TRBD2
CASSLKGLVRGEQYF
TGTGCCAGCAGTCTAAAGGGACTAGTCAGGGGTGAGCAGTACTTC
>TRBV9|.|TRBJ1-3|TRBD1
CASSVDRGFSGNTIYF
TGTGCCAGCAGCGTCGACAGGGGGTTCTCTGGAAACACCATATATTTT
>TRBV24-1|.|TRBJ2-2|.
CATSDWTENTGELFF
TGTGCCACCAGTGACTGGACAGAGAACACCGGGGAGCTGTTTTTT
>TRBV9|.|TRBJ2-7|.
CASSPSPGGTLEQYF
TGTGCCAGCAGCCCGTCGCCTGGGGGCACACTGGAGCAGTACTTC
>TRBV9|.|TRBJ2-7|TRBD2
CASAPGLAGAGTYEQYF
TGTGCCAGCGCACCGGGACTAGCGGGAGCCGGGACCTACGAGCAGTACTTC
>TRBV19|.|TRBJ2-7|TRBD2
CASSGGTSGFSYEQYF
TGTGCCAGTAGTGGGGGGACTAGCGGATTCTCCTACGAGCAGTACTTC
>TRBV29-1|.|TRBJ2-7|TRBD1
CSVRGQGYEQYF
TGCAGCGTTCGGGGACAGGGGTACGAGCAGTACTTC
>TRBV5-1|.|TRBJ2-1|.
CASSGRQHSDPEQFF
TGCGCCAGCAGCGGTCGACAACATAGCGACCCGGAGCAGTTCTTC